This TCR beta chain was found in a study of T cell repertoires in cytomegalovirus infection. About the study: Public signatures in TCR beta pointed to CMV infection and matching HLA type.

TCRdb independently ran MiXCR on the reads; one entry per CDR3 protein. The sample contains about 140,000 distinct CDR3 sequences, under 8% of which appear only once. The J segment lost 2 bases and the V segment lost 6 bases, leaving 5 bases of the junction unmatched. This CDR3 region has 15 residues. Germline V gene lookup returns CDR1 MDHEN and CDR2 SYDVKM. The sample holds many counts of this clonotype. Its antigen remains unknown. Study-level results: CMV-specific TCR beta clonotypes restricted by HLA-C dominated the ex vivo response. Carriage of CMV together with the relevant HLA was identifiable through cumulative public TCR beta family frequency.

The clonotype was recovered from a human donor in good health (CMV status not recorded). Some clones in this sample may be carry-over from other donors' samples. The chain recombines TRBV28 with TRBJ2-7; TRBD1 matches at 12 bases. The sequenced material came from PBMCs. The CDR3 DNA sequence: TGTGCCAGCAGGGGACAGGGGGCGGCAACCTACGAGCAGTACTTC. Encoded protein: CASRGQGAATYEQYF.